This TCR beta chain derives from a study of PD-1 blockade in classical Hodgkin lymphoma (dated by TCRdb to 2019 to 2021). About the investigation overall: Nivolumab dosing was 3 mg/kg intravenously every 2 weeks, continuing until either disease progression or unacceptable toxicity. To define a peripheral blood immune signature of response to PD-1 blockade in classical Hodgkin lymphoma, the study combined TCR beta sequencing with CyTOF.

The sample's time point, from its label and the paper: cycle 1 day 1 (C1D1), immediately before nivolumab initiation. Every trial patient had relapsed after autologous stem cell transplantation, and cohorts A, B and C differed in prior brentuximab vedotin exposure. The trial cohort comprised 56 patients with relapsed/refractory classical Hodgkin lymphoma whose best overall responses were complete response, partial response or progressive disease. Single-agent nivolumab was administered to trial patients in the multi-cohort phase II CheckMate 205 trial. An independent review committee assessed best overall response by applying the 2007 International Working Group response criteria. Trial PBMCs were collected just before the start of nivolumab (C1D1) and during therapy at cycle 2 day 1 and cycle 4 day 1. Peripheral blood was collected in 8 mL Vacutainer Cell Preparation Tubes, from which PBMCs were isolated by centrifugation and then cryopreserved.

This clone was seen only a few times. Its antigen is unknown. There are no base qualities to consult, and no much larger clone falls within one base. Points the paper makes about the study in general: Patients starting nivolumab less than 1 year after ASCT had lower diversity and were excluded from later analyses to avoid confounding by immune reconstitution. Baseline TCR diversity was reported to be lower in newly diagnosed patients than in healthy donors, and even lower in relapsed/refractory patients. The study covered only a single clinical trial cohort, and the causes of the repertoire differences, possibly disease activity or prior therapy, were still not defined. A significant rise by C4D1 was seen in CD4+ but not CD8+ TCR diversity (p=0.0027 vs p=0.16), with the rise being most apparent in complete responders (p=0.02). Baseline diversity similar to that of newly diagnosed patients was observed in trial patients achieving complete response, whereas significantly lower diversity was observed in partial responders and progressors.

The Qiagen DNeasy kit was used to extract genomic DNA from unsorted PBMCs and from the negatively selected CD4+ and CD8+ fractions. Using primers that anneal to V and J segments, immunoSEQ multiplex PCR amplified the TCR beta CDR3 regions. A synthetic immune receptor repertoire was used to minimize amplification bias, and any residual bias was removed computationally once sequencing was done. The study's own analysis went as follows. Custom Python scripts were used to quantify repertoire diversity as the Shannon entropy index. The unsorted, CD4+ and CD8+ repertoires were each analyzed separately, with the exception of combined analyses, where CD4+ and CD8+ sequences were merged in silico. A clone was considered expanded if an increase in frequency of at least 2-fold after treatment relative to C1D1 was found, and a pseudocount of 0.5 was applied to clones undetected at baseline. Singleton clones were defined as clones with 0 or 1 copy at C1D1, and non-singleton clones were defined as clones with 2 or more copies. Clones expanded in unsorted samples were labelled as CD4+, CD8+ or unknown by matching protein sequences in sorted samples from the same patient. Wilcoxon tests on paired samples were used to test changes in diversity from C1D1 to C4D1. Held by TCRdb, this immuneACCESS table contains in-frame sequences only and omits some clones. Under half of the omission traces to an unresolved V gene where checked; the cause of the rest is unknown. V, J and clone size derive from that table, while D and trimming were established from the DNA sequence. The sample data list some 7,100 clones, and roughly 80% of these were observed just once. Of the sample, 60% falls within the top ten clones.

Material: peripheral blood mononuclear cells (PBMCs), obtained at baseline. This sequence was found in a human donor with classical Hodgkin lymphoma.

The DNA reads as follows: TGTGCCAGCAGCAGTATACAGGGGGCCGTGGGCTACACCTTC. This sequence encodes CASSSIQGAVGYTF. The receptor chain draws on TRBV11-2 and TRBJ1-2, and 9 junctional nucleotides match TRBD1. CDR1 is given as SGHAT and CDR2 as FQNNGV, both from the germline V gene. The CDR3 has 14 amino acids, counting the end cysteine and phenylalanine. Only the CDR3 part of the read is kept: 42 bases, read in frame from the first base. From V the trimming removes 5 bases and from J it removes 8 bases, while the gene matches leave 9 bases of the junction unaccounted for.